A selection of T cell receptor beta chains follows, all from one sample in a study of T-cell reconstitution after alpha-beta-depleted transplantation in children. TCRdb reprocessed the PCR reads via MiXCR and lists one record per CDR3 protein. The table records 600,000 to 800,000 distinct CDR3 sequences, about 12% of them present only once. The specimen was PBMCs, collected before TCRalphabeta/CD19-depleted stem cell transplant. These receptors were obtained from a girl between 2 and 10 years old with congenital amegakaryocytic thrombocytopenia, due to receive a stem cell transplant. The CDR3 runs from the conserved cysteine through the conserved F or W. A D gene is named only where the DNA matches it firmly. Clone sizes are given selectively: once, few, many, or a class where the clone is expanded.

clone_size d_call j_call v_call cdr3_nt cdr3_aa
- TRBD1 TRBJ2-1 TRBV5-1 TGCGCCAGCAGCCTAGAACAGGGGTACTACAATGAGCAGTTCTTC CASSLEQGYYNEQFF
- - TRBJ1-2 TRBV30 TGTGCCTGGGGTCCCCTCCTTGGGCCGCTAAACTATGGCTACACCTTC CAWGPLLGPLNYGYTF
many - TRBJ1-3 TRBV15 TGTGCCACCAGCGGATCGGGGTCCTTCTCTGGAAACACCATATATTTT CATSGSGSFSGNTIYF
- - TRBJ2-4 TRBV5-1 TGCGCCAGCAGCACGGATACAAACATTCAGTACTTC CASSTDTNIQYF
many TRBD2 TRBJ2-3 TRBV28 TGTGCCACCCTTTCGGGGGGAGATACGCAGTATTTT CATLSGGDTQYF
few - TRBJ2-7 TRBV20-1 TGCAGTGCTAACGGGAAGGGCGAGCAGTACTTC CSANGKGEQYF
many - TRBJ2-3 TRBV29-1 TGCAGCGTTGAGCTATACACAGATACGCAGTATTTT CSVELYTDTQYF
- - TRBJ1-2 TRBV12-3/TRBV12-4 TGTGCCAGCAGTTTGCGGCATGGCTACACCTTC CASSLRHGYTF
many - TRBJ2-2 TRBV28 TGTGCCAGCAAGGGTTGGCGAGTCGGGGAGCTGTTTTTT CASKGWRVGELFF
- - TRBJ1-1 TRBV7-9 TGTGCCAGCAGCTTAGTGGCAGTGCCTGAAGCTTTCTTT CASSLVAVPEAFF
many - TRBJ1-1 TRBV7-9 TGTGCCAGCAGCGCCATCGGGGGAAACACTGAAGCTTTCTTT CASSAIGGNTEAFF
few - TRBJ1-1 TRBV27 TGTGCCAGCAGTTTCGGGCCAGCCACTGAAGCTTTCTTT CASSFGPATEAFF
many - TRBJ2-3 TRBV5-1 TGCGCCAGCAGCTTGGAGGCTATAGACACGCAGTATTTT CASSLEAIDTQYF
many - TRBJ2-1 TRBV7-6 TGTGCCAGCAGCTTAGTAATCAGCGCCAAGAGCTCCTACAATGAGCAGTTCTTC CASSLVISAKSSYNEQFF
many - TRBJ1-5 TRBV30 TGTGCCTGGAGTGATCTCAACGGAAACGTCCAGCCCCAGCATTTT CAWSDLNGNVQPQHF
few TRBD1 TRBJ1-4 TRBV27 TGTGCCAGCAGTCCTTCCGGGACAGATGAAAAACTGTTTTTT CASSPSGTDEKLFF
- - TRBJ1-5 TRBV6-5 TGTGCCAGCACTTACTCCGGGCAGAATAATCAGCCCCAGCATTTT CASTYSGQNNQPQHF
- - TRBJ2-5 TRBV18 TGTGCCAGCTCACCAACTAAGGGGACGGTACAAGAGACCCAGTACTTC CASSPTKGTVQETQYF
- - TRBJ1-3 TRBV6-1 TGTGCCAGCGTAGCGTTGGGAAGCTCTGGAAACACCATATATTTT CASVALGSSGNTIYF
many TRBD1 TRBJ2-1 TRBV10-1 TGCGCCAGCAGTGAGACCGGACAGGGGTTTTTAAACAATGAGCAGTTCTTC CASSETGQGFLNNEQFF
many - TRBJ2-7 TRBV20-1 TGCAGTGCCCTCCCCTTGCGCAGGGTTAGGCACGAGCAGTACTTC CSALPLRRVRHEQYF
- - TRBJ2-1 TRBV11-2 TGTGCCAGCAGCTCCCAAAACATTCAGGGGTACTCCTACAATGAGCAGTTCTTC CASSSQNIQGYSYNEQFF
few - TRBJ2-7 TRBV5-1 TGCGCCAGCAGCCCAAGCAGCGACCCAACGGCCTACGAGCAGTACTTC CASSPSSDPTAYEQYF
once - TRBJ2-2 TRBV12-3/TRBV12-4 TGTGCCAGCAGTTTCCCCCATCGGGCCGGGGAGCTGTTTTTT CASSFPHRAGELFF
- TRBD2 TRBJ2-7 TRBV3-1 TGTGCCAGCAGCCCACGGGGCGGGAGTAACGAGCAGTACTTC CASSPRGGSNEQYF
many TRBD2 TRBJ2-3 TRBV20-1 TGCAGTGCTAGCGTACTAGCGGGAGTATTAGCCTCGACAGATACGCAGTATTTT CSASVLAGVLASTDTQYF
many TRBD1 TRBJ2-5 TRBV29-1 TGCAGCGTTGAAGATCCCAGCACCCAAGAGCGATACAGGGGTCCTCGGACCCAGTACTTC CSVEDPSTQERYRGPRTQYF
- TRBD1 TRBJ1-2 TRBV7-9 TGTGCCAGCAGCTACACCGCTTCGGACAGGGGGGGTTATGGCTACACCTTC CASSYTASDRGGYGYTF
- - TRBJ2-7 TRBV9 TGTGCCAGCAGCGCCCCCGGACAGAACTACGAGCAGTACTTC CASSAPGQNYEQYF
- - TRBJ2-3 TRBV5-5 TGTGCCAGCAGCACTTGCGGGAGCACAGATACGCAGTATTTT CASSTCGSTDTQYF